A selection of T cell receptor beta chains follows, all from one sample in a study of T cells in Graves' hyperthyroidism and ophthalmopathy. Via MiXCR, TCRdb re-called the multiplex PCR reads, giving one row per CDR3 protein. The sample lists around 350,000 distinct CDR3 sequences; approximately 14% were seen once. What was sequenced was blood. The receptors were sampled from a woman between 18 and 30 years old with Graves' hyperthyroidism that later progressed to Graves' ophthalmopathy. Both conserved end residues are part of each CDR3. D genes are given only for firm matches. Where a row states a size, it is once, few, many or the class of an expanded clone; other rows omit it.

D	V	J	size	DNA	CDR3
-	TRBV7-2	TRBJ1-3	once	TGTGCCAGCAGCCGACGGGGCGCGGAAAACACCATATATTTT	CASSRRGAENTIYF
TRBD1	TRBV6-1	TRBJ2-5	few	TGTGCCAGCAGATGGGACAGATTGGCTGAGACCCAGTACTTC	CASRWDRLAETQYF
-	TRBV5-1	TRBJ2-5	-	TGCGCCAGCAGCCTTGGGGCGGGTCCTTCGGGAGAGACCCAGTACTTC	CASSLGAGPSGETQYF
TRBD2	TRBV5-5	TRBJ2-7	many	TGTGCCAGCAGCTTTACTAGCGGGACCTACGAGCAGTACTTC	CASSFTSGTYEQYF
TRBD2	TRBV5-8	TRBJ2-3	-	TGTGCCAGCAGCCCACTGGACCCGCGGGAGGGCCGCCCAGATACGCAGTATTTT	CASSPLDPREGRPDTQYF
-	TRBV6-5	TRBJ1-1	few	TGTGCCAGCAGTTATGATCTTGTGAACACTGAAGCTTTCTTT	CASSYDLVNTEAFF
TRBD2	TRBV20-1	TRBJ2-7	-	TGCAGTGCTAGAGATCAGGAAGCTAGCGGGAGGGCCCGAGCTAACGAGCAGTACTTC	CSARDQEASGRARANEQYF
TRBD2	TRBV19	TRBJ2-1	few	TGTGCCAGTAGTAGCGGGAGGGTTTTGAATGAGCAGTTCTTC	CASSSGRVLNEQFF
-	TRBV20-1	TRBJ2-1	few	TGCAGTGCTAGAGGTCGGGAAGCGTTGGTTTTTGAGCAGTTCTTC	CSARGREALVFEQFF
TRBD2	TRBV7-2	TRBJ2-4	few	TGTGCCAGCAGCTTAAAGGACCCCGGGACTAGCAGAAACATTCAGTACTTC	CASSLKDPGTSRNIQYF
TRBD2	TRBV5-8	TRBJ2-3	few	TGTGCCAGCAGCTCTAAACAGCGGGAGCAAACAGATACGCAGTATTTT	CASSSKQREQTDTQYF
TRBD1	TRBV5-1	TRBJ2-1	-	TGCGCCAGCAGCTCAACCGGGACAGGGACCAACAATGAGCAGTTCTTC	CASSSTGTGTNNEQFF
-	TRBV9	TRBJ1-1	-	TGTGCCAGCAGCGTAGAGGTGGACAGCGAAGCTTTCTTT	CASSVEVDSEAFF
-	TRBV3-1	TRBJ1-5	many	TGTGCCAGCAGCCAAGACACAGGGACGGTCGTCAATCAGCCCCAGCATTTT	CASSQDTGTVVNQPQHF
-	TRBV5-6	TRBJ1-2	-	TGTGCCAGCAGCTTGGACGGAGGCTACACCTTC	CASSLDGGYTF
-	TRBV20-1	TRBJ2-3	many	TGCAGTGCTCCTCAGACCGGAGATACGCAGTATTTT	CSAPQTGDTQYF
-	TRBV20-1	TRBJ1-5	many	TGCAGTGCCACCATCGGGGGGAAAAATGGTCAGCCCCAGCATTTT	CSATIGGKNGQPQHF
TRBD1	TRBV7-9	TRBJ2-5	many	TGTGCCAGCAGCCCCCCGACAGGGGGGGTAGGTGCTGGGACCCAGTACTTC	CASSPPTGGVGAGTQYF
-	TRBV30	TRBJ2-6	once	TGTGCCTGGAGTCACTCTGGGGCCAACGTCCTGACTTTC	CAWSHSGANVLTF
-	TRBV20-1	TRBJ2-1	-	TGCAGTGCCATTACTGGGCCAGATGAGCAGTTCTTC	CSAITGPDEQFF
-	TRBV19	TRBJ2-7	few	TGTGCCAGTAGTATCCGGGCTATTACGCACGAGCAGTACTTC	CASSIRAITHEQYF
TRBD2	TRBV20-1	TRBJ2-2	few	TGCAGTGCAAAAGGAGCGGGAGGTGGCACCGGGGAGCTGTTTTTT	CSAKGAGGGTGELFF
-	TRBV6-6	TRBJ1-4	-	TGTGCCAGCAGTTACCTCGGGAGGGACCCAGGGCAGGGTGAAAAACTGTTTTTT	CASSYLGRDPGQGEKLFF
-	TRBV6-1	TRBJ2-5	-	TGTGCCAGCAGTGAATGGGTTTCGGAGACCCAGTACTTC	CASSEWVSETQYF
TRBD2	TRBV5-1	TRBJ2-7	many	TGCGCCAGCAGCTTGCGGAACCGACTAGCGGGAACCTACGAGCAGTACTTC	CASSLRNRLAGTYEQYF
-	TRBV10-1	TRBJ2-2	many	TGCGCCAGCAGTGAGCCCCCGCCGCAAGGGAGTGGAGGGGAGCTGTTTTTT	CASSEPPPQGSGGELFF
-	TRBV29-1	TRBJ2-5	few	TGCAGCGTTGAAGATCTTCACAGTAGGGAGACCCAGTACTTC	CSVEDLHSRETQYF
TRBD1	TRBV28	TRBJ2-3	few	TGTGCCAGCAGTTTATGGGGACAGGGTCAAGATACGCAGTATTTT	CASSLWGQGQDTQYF
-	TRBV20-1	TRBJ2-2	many	TGCAGTGCTAGTCAGCGTCTGTCGAACACCGGGGAGCTGTTTTTT	CSASQRLSNTGELFF
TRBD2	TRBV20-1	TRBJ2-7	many	TGCAGTGCCCCGGGACTAGCGGTCTCCTACGAGCAGTACTTC	CSAPGLAVSYEQYF
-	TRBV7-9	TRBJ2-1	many	TGTGCCAGCAGCGGGATAACCGGGACGCCCCGCGAGGAGCAGTTCTTC	CASSGITGTPREEQFF
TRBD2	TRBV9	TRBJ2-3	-	TGTGCCAGCAGCGTAGCGGGAGGGCCAGATACGCAGTATTTT	CASSVAGGPDTQYF
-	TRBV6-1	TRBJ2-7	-	TGTGCCAGCAGGAACGGGGGTTACTACGAGCAGTACTTC	CASRNGGYYEQYF
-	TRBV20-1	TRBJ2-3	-	TGCAGTGCTAGACAGTTATACACAGATACGCAGTATTTT	CSARQLYTDTQYF
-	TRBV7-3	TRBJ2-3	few	TGTGCCAGCAGCTTATCGACTTTCGATACGCAGTATTTT	CASSLSTFDTQYF
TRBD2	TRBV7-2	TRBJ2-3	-	TGTGCCAGCAGCTCCCTAGCGGGAGGGCCCGGGACAGATACGCAGTATTTT	CASSSLAGGPGTDTQYF
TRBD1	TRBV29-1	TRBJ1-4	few	TGCAGCGTTGAAGATCTAGGGACAGGGGGGAGCGAAAAACTGTTTTTT	CSVEDLGTGGSEKLFF
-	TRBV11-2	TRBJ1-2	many	TGTGCCAGCAGCTTAGATGCGTGGTATGGCTACACCTTC	CASSLDAWYGYTF
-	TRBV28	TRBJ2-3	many	TGTGCCAGCAGTTTAGATACGCAGTATTTT	CASSLDTQYF
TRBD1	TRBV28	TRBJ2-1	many	TGTGCCAGCAGACCTATGAGGGGGCCCTACAATGAGCAGTTCTTC	CASRPMRGPYNEQFF
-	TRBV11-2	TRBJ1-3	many	TGTGCCAGCAGCTTTCAGCGAGGAACCATATATTTT	CASSFQRGTIYF
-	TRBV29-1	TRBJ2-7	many	TGCAGCGTTGCCCCGGACTACACCTACGAGCAGTACTTC	CSVAPDYTYEQYF
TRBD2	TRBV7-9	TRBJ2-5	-	TGTGCCAGCAGCTTAAGGACTAGCGGGATTCGAGAGACCCAGTACTTC	CASSLRTSGIRETQYF
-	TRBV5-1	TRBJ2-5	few	TGCGCCAGCAGCTTGAGGCTCCGAGTCAGGAGCCAAGAGACCCAGTACTTC	CASSLRLRVRSQETQYF
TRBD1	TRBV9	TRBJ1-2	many	TGTGCCAGCAGCGCCCACGGACAGGGAATATATGGCTACACCTTC	CASSAHGQGIYGYTF
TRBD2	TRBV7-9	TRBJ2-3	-	TGTGCCAGCAGCTGGTCCGGGACTAGCGGGATCCATACGCAGTATTTT	CASSWSGTSGIHTQYF
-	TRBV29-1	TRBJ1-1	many	TGCAGCGTTGGGGCAGCCCCCACTGAAGCTTTCTTT	CSVGAAPTEAFF
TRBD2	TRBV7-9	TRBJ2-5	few	TGTGCCAGCAGCGGACAGACTAGCGAGAAAGAACAAGAGACCCAGTACTTC	CASSGQTSEKEQETQYF
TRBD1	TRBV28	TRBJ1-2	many	TGTGCCAGCAGTTTGCGTGGCAGGGGGATAAGTGGCTACACCTTC	CASSLRGRGISGYTF
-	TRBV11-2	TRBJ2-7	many	TGTGCCAGCAACTTCGTGCCTAGCCCCTCCGAGCAGTACTTC	CASNFVPSPSEQYF